This T cell receptor (beta chain) was observed in a study of blood T cell repertoires in COVID-19. For the study at large: The samples span acute and convalescent COVID-19 from the United States, Italy and Spain. T cells, B-cell-depleted T cells, or PBMCs provided the cDNA or gDNA that served as material.

In this sample, this clone turned up a few times. Per the authors' pipeline: Reference gene primers were amplified, and this amplification served to estimate nucleated cell counts. Only in-frame clones appear in the TCRdb table, and some are missing; sequencing was by immunoSEQ multiplex PCR. From that table come the V and J calls and clone size; the DNA was used to work out D and trimming. The data show 110,000 or so clones, approximately 80% seen once. The CDR3 is 15 amino acids. V was clipped by 2 bases and J by 9 bases, with 17 bases between them. Looked up from germline, CDR1 is KGHSH and CDR2 is LQKENI.

The sequenced sample was peripheral blood. This receptor was identified in a woman in her forties with acute or convalescent COVID-19. The chain employs TRBV18 and TRBJ1-5, with a possible D match to TRBD1 (5 bases). This CDR3 reads CASSPEQVGGRPQHF. The DNA of the CDR3 is TGTGCCAGCTCACCAGAACAGGTCGGCGGTCGGCCCCAGCATTTT.